The following is a T cell receptor beta chain sequence with its context. The CDR3 has 14 amino acids. The sample originates from a study of CXCR3-negative and CXCR3-positive naive CD8 T cells. Through 5' RACE with UMI labels, the TRB cDNA libraries were prepared. TCRdb reprocessed the 5' RACE reads and keeps a single row for each CDR3 protein, giving no DNA. The sample data list 130,000 or so distinct CDR3 sequences. This rearrangement joins TRBV12-3 or TRBV12-4 to TRBJ1-1. Sequenced material: naive CXCR3- CD8+ T cells from blood. Described subset: CD45RO-CCR7+CD27+CD95- naive CD8+ T cells lacking CXCR3 (TNR3-). The clonotype comes from a human donor in good health. Some clones in this sample may be carry-over from other donors' samples. The CDR3 loop reads CASSFYRQNTEAFF.